This entry lists 5 T cell receptor beta chains sequenced from one sample in a study of T cell responses to AZD1222 COVID-19 vaccine. Measured with immunoSEQ multiplex PCR; TCRdb has only the in-frame clones, and not every one. The profile shows about 180,000 clones, around nine tenths of them singletons. This specimen consisted of peripheral blood, obtained on day 0 of AZD1222 vaccination. Receptor source: an adult in good health.

The V call is TRBV28, the J call TRBJ1-2; possibly TRBD1 for D (5 bases). Germline assignment: CDR1 MDHEN and CDR2 SYDVKM. The germline V and J ends were trimmed by 3 bases and 2 bases, with 7 bases remaining between them. This CDR3 comprises 13 residues. The DNA of the CDR3 is TGTGCCAGCAGTTTGAGGGGCAACTATGGCTACACCTTC. It codes for CASSLRGNYGYTF.

This clone was seen only once. V gene TRBV7-6 combines with J gene TRBJ1-3, with D unclear. Deletions cut 4 bases from V and 2 bases from J, with 9 bases between. Germline V lookup: CDR1 SGHVS, CDR2 FNYEAQ. This CDR3 is 14 amino acids long. The CDR3 DNA sequence: TGTGCCAGCAGCTCGACGGTGACTGGAAACACCATATATTTT. Translation gives CASSSTVTGNTIYF.

The CDR3 loop reads CASSLKTYNEQFF. As DNA, the CDR3 is TGTGCCAGCAGTTTAAAGACTTACAATGAGCAGTTCTTC. V is TRBV12-3 or TRBV12-4 and J is TRBJ2-1; D is uncertain. This CDR3 has 13 amino acids. The ends were cut back, 2 bases at V and 4 bases at J, with 6 bases in the middle.

This clone was recorded a few times. V is TRBV5-1 and J is TRBJ1-2; D is unresolved. CDR3 size: 14 residues. From germline, CDR1 is SGHRS and CDR2 YFSETQ. V lost 0 bases, J lost 6 bases, and 12 bases lay in between. CDR3 region: CASSLEFFDHGYTF. CDR3 nucleotide sequence: TGCGCCAGCAGCTTGGAATTTTTTGACCATGGCTACACCTTC. Based on the CDR3 plus reference TRBV5-1 and TRBJ1-2, the full variable domain is KAGVTQTPRYLIKTRGQQVTLSCSPISGHRSVSWYQQTPGQGLQFLFEYFSETQRNKGNFPGRFSGRQFSNSRSEMNVSTLELGDSALYLCASSLEFFDHGYTFGSGTRLTVV.

This rearrangement joins TRBV5-1 to TRBJ1-6, with 7 bases fitting TRBD1. Losses at the gene ends were 5 bases for V and 9 bases for J; bases not matched to a gene: 11. CDR3 length equals 15 residues. Germline V lookup: CDR1 SGHRS, CDR2 YFSETQ. The CDR3 sequence: CASSTQGGIGSPLHF. CDR3 nucleotides: TGCGCCAGCAGTACGCAGGGGGGCATCGGTTCACCCCTCCACTTT.